These 25 T cell receptor beta chains were sequenced from one sample in a study of T cells after somatic rescue of genetic block. Sequenced by immunoSEQ multiplex PCR; TCRdb stores in-frame clones only, minus some. This sample has tens of thousands of clones, with approximately 91% found just once. Specimen: peripheral blood mononuclear cells (PBMCs). The receptors originated from a young man.

The genes are TRBV7-2 and TRBJ1-5; D gene unclear. V gave up 5 bases and J gave up 3 bases, with 8 bases separating them. Germline values: CDR1 SGHTA, CDR2 FQGNSA. This CDR3 contains 13 residues. CDR3 sequence (DNA): TGTGCCAGCAGCGCGGTCGCCAATCAGCCCCAGCATTTT. It translates to CASSAVANQPQHF.

The V call is TRBV28, the J call TRBJ2-3, with 10 bases identical to TRBD2. The CDR3 spans 13 residues. With 6 bases clipped from V and 3 bases from J, the junction kept 0 bases outside the gene matches. Germline CDR1 and CDR2: MDHEN and SYDVKM. DNA for the CDR3: TGTGCCAGCAGGACTAGCGGGACAGATACGCAGTATTTT. Translating gives CASRTSGTDTQYF.

The chain couples TRBV28 to TRBJ2-7; D may match TRBD1 or TRBD2 (5 bases each). The CDR3 is 13 amino acids. Germline V lookup: CDR1 MDHEN, CDR2 SYDVKM. The V gene lost 0 bases and the J gene lost 5 bases, with 8 bases spanning the gap. Written as DNA, the CDR3 is TGTGCCAGCAGTTTATGGGGGACCCACGAGCAGTACTTC. It translates to CASSLWGTHEQYF.

Concerning this clone itself: Mismatch with germline at one junction end may stem from a read error. The V gene is TRBV10-2, the J gene TRBJ1-2; 8 bases fit TRBD1. The length of the CDR3 is 14 residues. Germline V CDR1 and CDR2: WSHSY, SAAADI. As DNA, the CDR3 is TGCGCCAGCAGCTTGGGACAGGAGAGCCCACGGAAGCACTTC. The encoded protein is CASSLGQESPRKHF.

J is TRBJ2-7 and V is TRBV7-9; D gene unclear. The V gene lost 1 base and the J gene lost 6 bases, with 7 bases spanning the gap. This CDR3 contains 12 residues. The germline CDR1 and CDR2 sequences are SEHNR and FQNEAQ (reference sequence). The CDR3 sequence: CASSLGGSEQYF. The CDR3 DNA reads TGTGCCAGCAGCTTAGGCGGTTCCGAGCAGTACTTC. Looking up the rest from reference TRBV7-9 and TRBJ2-7 gives the full variable domain: DTGVSQNPRHKITKRGQNVTFRCDPISEHNRLYWYRQTLGQGPEFLTYFQNEAQLEKSRLLSDRFSAERPKGSFSTLEIQRTEQGDSAMYLCASSLGGSEQYFGPGTRLTVT.

V gene TRBV9 combines with J gene TRBJ1-1; a weak D match, TRBD1 (5 bases). The ends were cut back, 3 bases at V and 1 base at J, with 7 bases in the middle. The CDR3 contains 13 residues. Germline V gene data show CDR1 as SGDLS and CDR2 as YYNGEE. The CDR3 region has the DNA TGTGCCAGCAGCGCGGGGGGGAACACTGAAGCTTTCTTT. Translating it yields CASSAGGNTEAFF.

The chain is built from TRBV11-2 and TRBJ2-7, with D possibly being TRBD1 (5 bases). This CDR3 has 15 residues. With 3 bases removed from V and 3 bases from J, the gap between germline ends came to 15 bases. Germline V gene lookup returns CDR1 SGHAT and CDR2 FQNNGV. The CDR3 coding sequence is TGTGCCAGCAGCTTGGGGCCGGTCAGAGGCTACGAGCAGTACTTC. Its protein is CASSLGPVRGYEQYF.

The V call is TRBV7-2, the J call TRBJ2-5, with D unclear. Trimming took off 4 bases at V and 6 bases at J, with 12 bases between the two ends. CDR3 length: 13 amino acids. Per germline, CDR1 SGHTA and CDR2 FQGNSA. Here the CDR3 reads CASSSPPSKTQYF. The CDR3 coding sequence is TGTGCCAGCAGCTCCCCTCCGTCGAAGACCCAGTACTTC.

The chain combines TRBV5-6 with TRBJ2-7, with D possibly being TRBD1 (5 bases). The CDR3 sequence is 15 residues long. Trimming removed 2 bases at V and 1 base at J, with 13 bases between. Germline V CDR1 and CDR2: SGHDT, YYEEEE. CDR3 sequence (DNA): TGTGCCAGCAGCTTTGGGCCAGGGTGGTCCTACGAGCAGTACTTC. Residues: CASSFGPGWSYEQYF.

The rearrangement links TRBV5-4 to TRBJ2-3; 12 nucleotides line up with TRBD2. The V gene end was trimmed by 5 bases and the J gene end by 4 bases; junction bases not matched to a gene: 5. The CDR3 runs 15 residues. The germline V gene encodes CDR1 SGHNT and CDR2 YYREEE (reference sequence). The DNA for the CDR3 is TGTGCCAGCAGACGGACTAGCGGGGCCCCAGATACGCAGTATTTT. Translating gives CASRRTSGAPDTQYF.

The chain recombines TRBV7-9 with TRBJ2-2, with 7 positions matching TRBD2. The CDR3 extends over 15 amino acids. Germline loops: CDR1 SEHNR, CDR2 FQNEAQ (reference sequence). The V gene end was trimmed by 4 bases and the J gene end by 3 bases; junction bases not matched to a gene: 5. The CDR3 bases are TGTGCCAGCAGCTCGGCGGGGAGGGACACCGGGGAGCTGTTTTTT. This codes for CASSSAGRDTGELFF.

The V gene is TRBV10-3, the J gene TRBJ2-7; the D is unclear. The CDR3 spans 12 residues. Trimming pared 3 bases from V and 3 bases from J, leaving 6 bases between. From germline, CDR1 is ENHRY and CDR2 SYGVKD. CDR3 nucleotide sequence: TGTGCCATCAGTGAACAATTCTACGAGCAGTACTTC. Translated, it gives CAISEQFYEQYF.

J is TRBJ2-4 and V is TRBV7-9; D not certain. Trimming took 4 bases from V and 5 from J, leaving 12 bases between them. Germline CDR1 and CDR2: SEHNR and FQNEAQ (reference sequence). The length of the CDR3 is 14 residues. CDR3 in amino acids: CASSSPYVQNIQYF. The CDR3, as DNA: TGTGCCAGCAGCTCCCCGTACGTCCAAAACATTCAGTACTTC. Looking up the rest from reference TRBV7-9 and TRBJ2-4 gives the full variable domain: DTGVSQNPRHKITKRGQNVTFRCDPISEHNRLYWYRQTLGQGPEFLTYFQNEAQLEKSRLLSDRFSAERPKGSFSTLEIQRTEQGDSAMYLCASSSPYVQNIQYFGAGTRLSVL.

The V and J genes are TRBV7-9 and TRBJ2-6; D possibly corresponds to TRBD1 (5 bases). The CDR3 has 15 residues. Germline-derived CDR1 and CDR2 are SEHNR and FQNEAQ (reference sequence). V gave up 5 bases and J gave up 7 bases, with 15 bases separating them. CDR3 residues: CASSLTGSGANVLTF. The CDR3 DNA follows: TGTGCCAGCAGCCTTACAGGTAGTGGTGCCAACGTCCTGACTTTC.

V gene TRBV29-1 combines with J gene TRBJ1-4; unclear D gene. Germline CDR1 SQVTM, CDR2 ANQGSEA. The CDR3 length is 11 residues. Trimming cost V 6 bases and J 6 bases, with 8 bases left between them. CDR3 residues: CSVGSYEKLFF. Here the CDR3 DNA reads TGCAGCGTAGGGTCTTATGAAAAACTGTTTTTT.

The chain links TRBV6-1 to TRBJ2-3, with D hard to call. This CDR3 has 13 residues. V lost 2 bases, J lost 13 bases, and 16 bases lay in between. CDR1 is MNHNS, CDR2 SASEGT, per germline. Here the CDR3 DNA reads TGTGCCAGCAGTGAAAGAGGAGCCTCCCCGGAGTATTTT. Its protein product is CASSERGASPEYF.

V usage is TRBV4-1 and J usage is TRBJ1-2, with TRBD1 as a possible D gene (5 bases). V lost 4 bases and J 0 bases, leaving 15 bases between the germline ends. There are 16 residues in the CDR3. Germline V gives CDR1 MGHRA, CDR2 YSYEKL. CDR3 nucleotides: TGCGCCAGCAGCCCCACGGACACCTCAGCTAACTATGGCTACACCTTC. As protein: CASSPTDTSANYGYTF.

The chain links TRBV2 to TRBJ2-3; weak D call: TRBD2 (5 bases). The length of the CDR3 is 16 residues. Trimming left V 0 bases short and J 4 bases short, with 14 bases between. Germline V gives CDR1 SNHLY, CDR2 FYNNEI. In DNA, the CDR3 is TGTGCCAGCAGTGAAGCTTCGGGAAGCTGGGCAGATACGCAGTATTTT. Protein sequence: CASSEASGSWADTQYF.

The rearrangement uses TRBV5-4 and TRBJ2-7; maybe TRBD1 (5 bases). Trimming cost V 0 bases and J 7 bases, with 17 bases left between them. The CDR3 totals 15 residues. Germline values: CDR1 SGHNT, CDR2 YYREEE (reference sequence). This chain's CDR3 is CASSLGGRGYLEQYF. The CDR3 DNA sequence: TGTGCCAGCAGCTTGGGGGGTAGGGGCTACCTGGAGCAGTACTTC.

V and J are TRBV5-8 and TRBJ2-5; 9 bases map to TRBD2. The germline CDR1 and CDR2 sequences are SGHTS and YDEGEE. The CDR3 has 18 amino acids. The junction had 16 bases not matched to a gene; V was cut back by 4 bases and J by 3 bases. DNA of the CDR3: TGTGCCAGCAGCGCGGGACTAGCTAGGGGGACGTGGGAAGAGACCCAGTACTTC. Translated, it gives CASSAGLARGTWEETQYF.

V usage is TRBV27 and J usage is TRBJ1-1; tentatively, D is TRBD1 (6 bases). Germline loops: CDR1 MNHEY, CDR2 SMNVEV (reference sequence). The CDR3 is 15 amino acids. Deletions cut 6 bases from V and 4 bases from J, with 18 bases between. The CDR3 DNA reads as TGTGCCAGCAGGGGGTGGCGGGGGCCGGGCACTGAAGCTTTCTTT. Translating it yields CASRGWRGPGTEAFF.

As for this clone: Other DNA sequences of this sample code for an identical CDR3. The J gene is TRBJ1-5, the V gene TRBV18; no definite D call. This CDR3 spans 13 amino acids. Germline loops: CDR1 KGHSH, CDR2 LQKENI. The V and J ends lost 3 bases and 4 bases respectively, with 7 bases between them. CDR3 DNA sequence: TGTGCCAGCTCACCGGGGTCGAATCAGCCCCAGCATTTT. As protein: CASSPGSNQPQHF.

The chain carries TRBV5-6 and TRBJ2-7; D ambiguous. CDR1 and CDR2 (germline): SGHDT, YYEEEE. V dropped 3 bases and J dropped 4 bases, with 5 bases sitting between them. This CDR3 spans 11 amino acids. For the CDR3, the DNA is TGTGCCAGCAGCTCCTATTACGAGCAGTACTTC. It codes for CASSSYYEQYF.

The chain has TRBV7-9 and TRBJ2-1; D may be TRBD1 or TRBD2 (5 bases each). This CDR3 has 17 residues. Trimming left V 5 bases short and J 5 bases short, with 22 bases between. CDR1 and CDR2 from the germline V gene are SEHNR and FQNEAQ (reference sequence). CDR3 sequence reads: CASSPNRRLWDHNEQFF. DNA for the CDR3: TGTGCCAGCAGCCCGAATAGGAGGCTTTGGGACCACAATGAGCAGTTCTTC.

The chain employs TRBV5-4 and TRBJ2-1; 9 bases agree with TRBD2. From germline, CDR1 is SGHNT and CDR2 YYREEE (reference sequence). The CDR3 spans 19 residues. J was trimmed by 1 base and V by 0 bases; bases with no gene match: 11. CDR3 region: CASSLDSGGDLISYNEQFF. In DNA, the CDR3 is TGTGCCAGCAGCTTGGATAGCGGGGGCGACCTGATTTCCTACAATGAGCAGTTCTTC.